These 20 T cell receptor beta chains originate from one sample sequenced in a study of read filtering for tumor transcriptome and immune sequencing. From roughly 0.4 ug of RNA, a library with molecular barcoded alpha/delta and beta/gamma adaptors was made. TCRdb itself ran the reads through MiXCR, one entry per CDR3 protein. The table lists some 6,100 distinct CDR3 sequences, about 25% of them singletons. Sequenced input: a population of CD138-negative cells sorted from bone marrow. These receptors all stem from a donor over 35 with multiple myeloma.

The table lists this clonotype with many counts. The chain has TRBV7-2 and TRBJ1-1; D might be TRBD1 (5 bases). The CDR3 totals 16 residues. CDR1 SGHTA and CDR2 FQGNSA come from the germline V gene. V dropped 1 base and J dropped 0 bases, with 12 bases sitting between them. The CDR3 DNA follows: TGTGCCAGCAGCTTAGGTCAGGGCCTTGTGAACACTGAAGCTTTCTTT. Its translation: CASSLGQGLVNTEAFF. Full variable domain (missing parts from reference TRBV7-2 and TRBJ1-1): GAGVSQSPSNKVTEKGKDVELRCDPISGHTALYWYRQSLGQGLEFLIYFQGNSAPDKSGLPSDRFSAERTGGSVSTLTIQRTQQEDSAVYLCASSLGQGLVNTEAFFGQGTRLTVV.

In regard to this clonotype: The conserved final phenylalanine or tryptophan is absent from the CDR3, which likely points to a read error. The chain couples TRBV29-1 to TRBJ2-1; 9 bases agree with TRBD2. The J segment lost 9 bases and the V segment lost 4 bases, leaving 10 bases of the junction unmatched. The CDR3 consists of 14 residues. The V gene's germline CDR1 is SQVTM and CDR2 ANQGSEA. The CDR3 DNA sequence: TGCAGCGTTGGAGAATTAGCGGGAGTCGGTGAGCAGTTCTAC. Protein sequence: CSVGELAGVGEQFY.

Ten or more counts support this clonotype. The chain combines TRBV4-3 with TRBJ2-2, with a weak D call TRBD1 (7 bases). V was shortened by 4 bases and J by 2 bases, with 14 bases between the two germline ends. CDR1 is LGHNA and CDR2 is YSLEER in the germline V gene. This CDR3 region has 16 residues. CDR3 coding DNA: TGCGCCAGCAGCCGCGGGACAGCCACTAACACCGGGGAGCTGTTTTTT. Amino acid sequence: CASSRGTATNTGELFF.

This clonotype was seen ten or more times. The rearrangement uses TRBV6-5 and TRBJ2-1; unclear D gene. The germline CDR1 and CDR2 sequences are MNHEY and SVGAGI. The CDR3 covers 16 residues. Trimming cost V 1 base and J 0 bases, with 10 bases left between them. The chain's CDR3 is CASSYFVGSSYNEQFF. The CDR3 DNA is TGTGCCAGCAGTTACTTCGTGGGTAGCTCCTACAATGAGCAGTTCTTC.

This clonotype was seen ten or more times. This chain uses TRBV11-2 with TRBJ2-5, with 7 positions matching TRBD2. There are 13 residues in the CDR3. Germline-derived CDR1 and CDR2 are SGHAT and FQNNGV. V trimming: 2 bases; J trimming: 4 bases; junction bases outside the gene matches: 1. In DNA, the CDR3 is TGTGCCAGCAGCTTATCTAGCGGAGAGACCCAGTACTTC. Translation: CASSLSSGETQYF.

As regards this clonotype: The CDR3 does not close with the conserved phenylalanine or tryptophan, likely indicating a read error. DNA for the CDR3: TGCGCCAGCAGTTGCTGGGGGACCTCCTACAATGAGCAGTTCCTC. It yields the protein CASSCWGTSYNEQFL. The chain carries TRBV6-5 and TRBJ2-1, with D possibly called TRBD1 or TRBD2 (5 bases each). Germline CDR1 is MNHEY and CDR2 is SVGAGI. This CDR3 comprises 15 residues.

By sample share, this clonotype is medium-sized. The chain combines TRBV12-3 or TRBV12-4 with TRBJ2-7; 7 positions agree with TRBD1. The CDR3 totals 14 residues. The V segment lost 3 bases and the J segment 3 bases; nucleotides outside the gene matches: 5. CDR3 nucleotides: TGTGCCAGCAGTTTGACAGGGATGGACTACGAGCAGTACTTC. Amino acid sequence: CASSLTGMDYEQYF.

This clonotype came up many times. V and J are TRBV29-1 and TRBJ2-5; D uncertain. V lost 1 base and J 7 bases, leaving 16 bases between the germline ends. The CDR3 consists of 14 residues. Germline CDR1 is SQVTM and CDR2 is ANQGSEA. The CDR3 DNA sequence: TGCAGCGTTGAAGGTCGACGGACCCAGTTGACCCAGTACTTC. As protein: CSVEGRRTQLTQYF.

This clonotype was detected ten times or more. J is TRBJ2-1 and V is TRBV7-2; D is unclear. Trimming left V 5 bases short and J 8 bases short, with 10 bases between. CDR3 length: 12 residues. Germline V gene data show CDR1 as SGHTA and CDR2 as FQGNSA. CDR3 sequence: CASSPDSHEQFF. CDR3 in DNA: TGTGCCAGCAGCCCCGATTCTCATGAGCAGTTCTTC.

As to this clonotype: This probably arose from a read error, given a far larger clone one base away. The chain employs TRBV5-2 and TRBJ2-2; the D call in the table, TRBD1, was not verified against the DNA. TRBV5-2 is described as a pseudogene. CDR3 size: 15 residues. The chain's CDR3 is CASSQQGVGTGELFF. The DNA for the CDR3 is TGCGCCAGCAGCCAGCAGGGGGTCGGAACCGGGGAGCTGTTTTTT.

This clonotype was counted a single time. A read error is the likely source, as a far larger clone sits one nucleotide away. The rearrangement uses TRBV5-6 and TRBJ1-4, with a tentative D call TRBD1 (6 bases). CDR1 and CDR2 (germline): SGHDT, YYEEEE. CDR3 length equals 15 residues. The DNA for the CDR3 is TGTGCCAGCAGCTACCGGACCCTCGAGGGGGATACGCGGTATTTT. Amino acids: CASSYRTLEGDTRYF.

This clonotype has ten or more counts. The chain recombines TRBV6-2 or TRBV6-3 with TRBJ2-3; TRBD2 agrees at 7 bases. The CDR3 contains 16 residues. Germline V gives CDR1 MNHEY, CDR2 SVGEGT. V trimming: 2 bases; J trimming: 2 bases; junction bases outside the gene matches: 7. CDR3 in DNA: TGTGCCAGCAGTTACCCAAGCGGGAAGGCCACAGATACGCAGTATTTT. Amino acid sequence: CASSYPSGKATDTQYF.

On this clonotype: An end of the junction does not agree with germline; a read error may underlie this. This chain links TRBV18 with TRBJ1-1; D might be TRBD1 (6 bases). CDR3 length: 16 residues. Germline-derived CDR1 and CDR2 are KGHSH and LQKENI. The CDR3 DNA reads TGTGCCAGCTCACTGAATTCGGACAGAATGAACGCTGAAGCTTTCTTT. It translates to CASSLNSDRMNAEAFF.

This clonotype was counted many times. The V and J genes are TRBV7-2 and TRBJ2-5, with D perhaps TRBD1 (6 bases). This CDR3 comprises 15 residues. The V end lost 3 bases, the J end lost 4 bases, and 15 bases lay between the germline ends. CDR1 SGHTA and CDR2 FQGNSA come from the germline V gene. CDR3: CASSFVGALGETQYF. CDR3 in DNA: TGTGCCAGCAGCTTTGTGGGGGCGCTCGGAGAGACCCAGTACTTC.

Of note for this clonotype: The conserved phenylalanine or tryptophan normally closing the CDR3 is absent here, so this likely arose from a read error. The DNA of the CDR3 is TGCAGTGCTAGAGACCTCACATCCAGCTTAGATACGCAGTATTTA. This encodes CSARDLTSSLDTQYL. The chain joins TRBV20-1 to TRBJ2-3; D gene uncertain. The CDR3 is made up of 15 amino acids. V was trimmed by 0 bases and J by 5 bases, leaving 15 bases between them. Germline values: CDR1 DFQATT, CDR2 SNEGSKA (reference sequence).

This clonotype is medium-sized by share. The rearrangement joins TRBV24-1 to TRBJ2-1; possibly TRBD2 for D (6 bases). The CDR3 length is 15 residues. Germline assignment: CDR1 KGHDR and CDR2 SFDVKD. Trimming took 0 bases from V and 5 from J, leaving 10 bases between them. CDR3 region: CATSDLGGAHNEQFF. The DNA of the CDR3 is TGTGCCACCAGTGATTTGGGCGGGGCCCACAATGAGCAGTTCTTC.

This clonotype was counted ten times or more. This chain links TRBV12-3 or TRBV12-4 with TRBJ2-7; D remains unclear. The CDR3 covers 13 residues. The V end was cut by 6 bases, the J end by 0 bases, with 9 bases between. CDR3 DNA sequence: TGTGCCAGCAGACACCGCCCCTCCTACGAGCAGTACTTC. Residues: CASRHRPSYEQYF.

This clonotype was counted ten times or more. V gene TRBV7-9 combines with J gene TRBJ2-3, with D perhaps matching TRBD2 (5 bases). Trimming pared 1 base from V and 4 bases from J, leaving 9 bases between. From germline, CDR1 is SEHNR and CDR2 FQNEAQ (reference sequence). The CDR3 is 14 residues long. CDR3 loop: CASSLELDPDTQYF. The CDR3 nucleotides read TGTGCCAGCAGCTTAGAACTAGACCCAGATACGCAGTATTTT.

This clonotype is labeled medium-sized. The chain couples TRBV6-5 to TRBJ1-1; D is unclear. V gave up 6 bases and J gave up 0 bases, with 11 bases separating them. The CDR3 is 14 residues long. CDR1 and CDR2 from the germline V gene are MNHEY and SVGAGI. The CDR3 nucleotides are TGTGCCAGCAGCCCAAACGGGGTGAACACTGAAGCTTTCTTT. It specifies CASSPNGVNTEAFF.

This clonotype has ten or more counts. J is TRBJ1-2 and V is TRBV29-1; D not resolved. Germline loops: CDR1 SQVTM, CDR2 ANQGSEA. The germline V and J ends were trimmed by 6 bases and 4 bases, with 12 bases remaining between them. CDR3 size: 12 residues. The DNA of the CDR3 is TGCAGCGTCCCCCTGAGCGGCTATGGCTACACCTTC. It is translated as CSVPLSGYGYTF.